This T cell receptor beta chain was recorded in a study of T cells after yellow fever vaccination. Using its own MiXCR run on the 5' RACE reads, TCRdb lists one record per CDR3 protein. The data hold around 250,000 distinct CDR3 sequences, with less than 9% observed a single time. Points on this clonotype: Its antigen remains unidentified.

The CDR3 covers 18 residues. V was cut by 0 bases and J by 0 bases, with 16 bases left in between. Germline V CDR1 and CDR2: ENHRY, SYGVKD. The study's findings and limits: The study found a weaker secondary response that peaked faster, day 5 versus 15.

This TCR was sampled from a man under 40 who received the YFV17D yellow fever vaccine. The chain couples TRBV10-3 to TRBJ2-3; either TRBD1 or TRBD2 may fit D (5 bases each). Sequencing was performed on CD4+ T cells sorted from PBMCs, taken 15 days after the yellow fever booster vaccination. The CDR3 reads CAISESRDSGSSTDTQYF. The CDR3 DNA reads TGTGCCATCAGTGAGTCGAGAGACAGCGGATCTAGCACAGATACGCAGTATTTT.